This T cell receptor (beta chain) derives from a study of regulatory T cells in long-lasting Graves disease. Germline V gene sequence: CDR1 LNHDA, CDR2 SQIVND (reference sequence). The CDR3 totals 13 residues. Trimming shortened V by 5 bases and J by 8 bases, and 13 bases separated the two germline ends. Noted time point: newly diagnosed GD, antithyroid drugs for less than 3 months. PBMC RNA served as the TCR library source. This clonotype was counted only a few times. HTBI primers from iRepertoire and Arm-PCR of CDR3 regions yielded the TCR beta libraries. MiXCR, applied by TCRdb to the multiplex PCR reads, yields one record per CDR3 protein. The top ten hold around 13% of the sample, which has 200,000 to 300,000 distinct CDR3 sequences, just over 20% seen once.

Here the sequenced sample was peripheral blood mononuclear cells (PBMCs), taken at new diagnosis, from a patient treated with antithyroid drugs. The sequence came from a female donor with Graves disease. This chain connects TRBV19 to TRBJ2-1, with D possibly matching TRBD2 (6 bases). CDR3 coding DNA: TGTGCCAGTAGTGATCGACTAGTCCATGAGCAGTTCTTC. This codes for CASSDRLVHEQFF.